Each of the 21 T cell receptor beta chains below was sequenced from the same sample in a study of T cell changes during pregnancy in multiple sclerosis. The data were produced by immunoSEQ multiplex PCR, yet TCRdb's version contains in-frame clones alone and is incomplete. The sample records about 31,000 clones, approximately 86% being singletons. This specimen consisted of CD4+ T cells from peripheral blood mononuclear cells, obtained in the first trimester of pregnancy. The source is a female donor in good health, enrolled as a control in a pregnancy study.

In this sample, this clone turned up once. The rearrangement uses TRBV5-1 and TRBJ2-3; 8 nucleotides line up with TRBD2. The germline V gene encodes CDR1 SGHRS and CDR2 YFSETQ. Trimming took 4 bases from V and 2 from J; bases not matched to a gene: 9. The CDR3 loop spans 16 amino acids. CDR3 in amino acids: CASSPGLAGNTDTQYF. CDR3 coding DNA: TGCGCCAGCAGCCCGGGTTTAGCGGGAAACACAGATACGCAGTATTTT.

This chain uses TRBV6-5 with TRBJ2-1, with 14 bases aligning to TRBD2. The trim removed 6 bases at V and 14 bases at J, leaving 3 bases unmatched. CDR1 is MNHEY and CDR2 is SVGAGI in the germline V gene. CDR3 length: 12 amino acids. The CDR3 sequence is CASRTSGGVEFF. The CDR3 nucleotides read TGTGCCAGCAGGACTAGCGGGGGGGTAGAGTTCTTC.

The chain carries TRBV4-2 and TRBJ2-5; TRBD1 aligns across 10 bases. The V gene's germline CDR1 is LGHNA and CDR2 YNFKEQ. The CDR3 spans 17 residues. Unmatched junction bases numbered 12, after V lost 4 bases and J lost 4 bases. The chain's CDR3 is CASSRTGQGVSGETQYF. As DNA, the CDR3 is TGTGCCAGCAGCCGAACCGGACAGGGGGTTAGCGGAGAGACCCAGTACTTC.

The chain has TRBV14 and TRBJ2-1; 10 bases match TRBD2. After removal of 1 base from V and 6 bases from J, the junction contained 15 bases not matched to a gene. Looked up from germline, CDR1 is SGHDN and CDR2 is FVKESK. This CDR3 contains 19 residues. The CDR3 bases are TGTGCCAGCAGCCAAGGGGGGGAGGTAGCGGGGGGAGCCCGCAATGAGCAGTTCTTC. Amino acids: CASSQGGEVAGGARNEQFF.

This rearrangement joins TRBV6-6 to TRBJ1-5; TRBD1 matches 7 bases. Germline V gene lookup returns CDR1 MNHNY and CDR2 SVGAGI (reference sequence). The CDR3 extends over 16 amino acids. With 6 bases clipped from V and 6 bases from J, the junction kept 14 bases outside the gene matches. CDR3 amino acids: CASSPPRQGGVQPQHF. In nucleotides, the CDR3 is TGTGCCAGCAGCCCCCCTAGACAGGGTGGGGTTCAGCCCCAGCATTTT.

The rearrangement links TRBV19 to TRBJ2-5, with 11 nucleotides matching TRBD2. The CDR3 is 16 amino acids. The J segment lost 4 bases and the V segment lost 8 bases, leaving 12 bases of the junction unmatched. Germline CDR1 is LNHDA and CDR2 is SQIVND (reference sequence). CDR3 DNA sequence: TGTGCCAGTCAAAAGGCACTAGCGGGGGCCGGAGAGACCCAGTACTTC. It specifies CASQKALAGAGETQYF.

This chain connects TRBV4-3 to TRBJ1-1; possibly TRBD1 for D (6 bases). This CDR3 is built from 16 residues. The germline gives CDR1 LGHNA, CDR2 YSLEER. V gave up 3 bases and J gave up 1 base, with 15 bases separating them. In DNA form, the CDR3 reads TGCGCCAGCAGCCAGGGGGGGCGAGTAAGGAACACTGAAGCTTTCTTT. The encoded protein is CASSQGGRVRNTEAFF.

In DNA, the CDR3 is TGTGCCAGCAGCTTAGGCCTCAGGGGGGCCTATGGCTACACCTTC. Translation gives CASSLGLRGAYGYTF. This chain connects TRBV7-6 to TRBJ1-2, with TRBD1 matching 7 bases. This CDR3 has 15 residues. CDR1 is SGHVS and CDR2 is FNYEAQ in the germline V gene. Germline trimming cut 1 base from V and 4 bases from J; bases unmatched to any gene: 6.

CDR3 sequence (DNA): TGTGCCAGCAGCCGGGGGACAGGGGGGGAGTATGGCTACACCTTC. Translation gives CASSRGTGGEYGYTF. V usage is TRBV7-8 and J usage is TRBJ1-2; 11 nucleotides agree with TRBD1. Germline CDR1 reads SGHVS; CDR2 reads FQNEAQ. The CDR3 consists of 15 residues. The trim removed 5 bases at V and 5 bases at J, leaving 7 bases unmatched.

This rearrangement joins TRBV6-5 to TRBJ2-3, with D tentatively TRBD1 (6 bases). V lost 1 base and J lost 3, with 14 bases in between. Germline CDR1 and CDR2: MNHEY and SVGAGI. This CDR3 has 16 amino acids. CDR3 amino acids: CASSYFFGQGTDTQYF. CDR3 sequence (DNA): TGTGCCAGCAGTTACTTCTTCGGTCAGGGGACAGATACGCAGTATTTT.

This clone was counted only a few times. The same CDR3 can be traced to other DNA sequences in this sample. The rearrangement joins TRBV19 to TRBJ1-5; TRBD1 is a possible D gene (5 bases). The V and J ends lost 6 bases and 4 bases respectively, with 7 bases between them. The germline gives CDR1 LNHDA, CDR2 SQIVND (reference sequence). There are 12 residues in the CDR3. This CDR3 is CASRQGNQPQHF. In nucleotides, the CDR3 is TGTGCCAGTAGGCAGGGAAATCAGCCCCAGCATTTT.

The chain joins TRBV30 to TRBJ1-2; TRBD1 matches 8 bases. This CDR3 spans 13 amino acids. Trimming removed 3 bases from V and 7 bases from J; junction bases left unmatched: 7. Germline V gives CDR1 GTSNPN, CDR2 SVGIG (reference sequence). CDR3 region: CAWRKTGEGGYTF. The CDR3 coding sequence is TGTGCCTGGAGAAAGACAGGGGAGGGTGGCTACACCTTC.

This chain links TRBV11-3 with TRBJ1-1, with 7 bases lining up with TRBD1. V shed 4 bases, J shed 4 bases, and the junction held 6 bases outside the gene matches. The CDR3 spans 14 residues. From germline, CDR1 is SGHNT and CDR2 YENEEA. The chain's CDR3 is CASSYQQGITEAFF. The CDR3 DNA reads TGTGCCAGCAGCTACCAACAGGGGATCACTGAAGCTTTCTTT.

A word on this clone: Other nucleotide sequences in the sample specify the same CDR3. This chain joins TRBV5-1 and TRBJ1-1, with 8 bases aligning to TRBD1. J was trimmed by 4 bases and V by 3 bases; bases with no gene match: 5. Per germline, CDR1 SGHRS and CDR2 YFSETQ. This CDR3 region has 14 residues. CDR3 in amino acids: CASSSNTGGTEAFF. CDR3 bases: TGCGCCAGCAGCTCGAACACAGGGGGCACTGAAGCTTTCTTT.

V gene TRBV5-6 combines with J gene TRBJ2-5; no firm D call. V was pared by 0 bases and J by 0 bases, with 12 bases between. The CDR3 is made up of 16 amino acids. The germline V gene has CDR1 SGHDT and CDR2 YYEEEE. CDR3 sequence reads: CASSLVGRSNQETQYF. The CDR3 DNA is TGTGCCAGCAGCTTGGTGGGCAGGTCGAACCAAGAGACCCAGTACTTC.

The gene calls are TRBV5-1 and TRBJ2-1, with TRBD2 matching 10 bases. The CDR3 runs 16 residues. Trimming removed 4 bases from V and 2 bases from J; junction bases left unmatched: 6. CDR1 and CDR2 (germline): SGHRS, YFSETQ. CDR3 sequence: CASSLRLAGAYNEQFF. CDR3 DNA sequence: TGCGCCAGCAGCCTCCGGCTAGCGGGGGCCTACAATGAGCAGTTCTTC.

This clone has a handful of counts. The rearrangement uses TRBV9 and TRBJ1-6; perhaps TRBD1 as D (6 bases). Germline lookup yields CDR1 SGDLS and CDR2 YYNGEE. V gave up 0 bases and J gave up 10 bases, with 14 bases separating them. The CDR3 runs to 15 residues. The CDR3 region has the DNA TGTGCCAGCAGCGTAGGAGGGGGAGTTTGGTCACCCCTCCACTTT. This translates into CASSVGGGVWSPLHF. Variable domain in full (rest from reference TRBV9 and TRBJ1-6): DSGVTQTPKHLITATGQRVTLRCSPRSGDLSVYWYQQSLDQGLQFLIQYYNGEERAKGNILERFSAQQFPDLHSELNLSSLELGDSALYFCASSVGGGVWSPLHFGNGTRLTVT.

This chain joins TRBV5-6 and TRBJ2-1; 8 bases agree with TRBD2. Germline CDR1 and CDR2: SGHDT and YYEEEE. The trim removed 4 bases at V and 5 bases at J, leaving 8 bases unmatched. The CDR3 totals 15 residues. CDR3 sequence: CASSHMPGGDNEQFF. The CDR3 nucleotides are TGTGCCAGCAGCCACATGCCGGGGGGGGACAATGAGCAGTTCTTC.

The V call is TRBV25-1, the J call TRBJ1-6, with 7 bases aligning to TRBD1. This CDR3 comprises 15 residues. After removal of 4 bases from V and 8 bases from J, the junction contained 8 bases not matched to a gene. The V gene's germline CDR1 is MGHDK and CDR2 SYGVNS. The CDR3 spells CASSVPGQRDSPLHF. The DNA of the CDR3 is TGTGCCAGCAGTGTCCCGGGACAGCGAGATTCACCCCTCCACTTT. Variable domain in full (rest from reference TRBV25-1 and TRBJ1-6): EADIYQTPRYLVIGTGKKITLECSQTMGHDKMYWYQQDPGMELHLIHYSYGVNSTEKGDLSSESTVSRIRTEHFPLTLESARPSHTSQYLCASSVPGQRDSPLHFGNGTRLTVT.

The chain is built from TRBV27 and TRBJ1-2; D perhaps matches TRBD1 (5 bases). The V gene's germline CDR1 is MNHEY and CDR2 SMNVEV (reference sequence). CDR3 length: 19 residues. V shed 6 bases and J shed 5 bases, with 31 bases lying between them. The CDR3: CASRTLSGQGGWGRYGYTF. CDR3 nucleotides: TGTGCCAGCAGGACCTTATCGGGCCAGGGAGGGTGGGGACGTTATGGCTACACCTTC.

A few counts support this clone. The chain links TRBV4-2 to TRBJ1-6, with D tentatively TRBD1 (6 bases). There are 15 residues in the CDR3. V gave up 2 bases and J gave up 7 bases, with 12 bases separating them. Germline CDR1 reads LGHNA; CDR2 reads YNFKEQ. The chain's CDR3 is CASSQISTGNSPLHF. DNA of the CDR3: TGTGCCAGCAGCCAAATAAGTACAGGGAATTCACCCCTCCACTTT.